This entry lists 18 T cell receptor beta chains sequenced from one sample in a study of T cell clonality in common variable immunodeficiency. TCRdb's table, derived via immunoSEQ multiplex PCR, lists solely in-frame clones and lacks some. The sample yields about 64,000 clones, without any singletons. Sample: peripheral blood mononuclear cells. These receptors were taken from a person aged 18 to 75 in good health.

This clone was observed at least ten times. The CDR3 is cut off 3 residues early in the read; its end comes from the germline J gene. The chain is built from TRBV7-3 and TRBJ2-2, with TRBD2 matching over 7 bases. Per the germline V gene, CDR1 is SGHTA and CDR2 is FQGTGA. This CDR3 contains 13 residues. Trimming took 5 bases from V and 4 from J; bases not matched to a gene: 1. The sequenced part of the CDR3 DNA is TGTGCCAGCAGCCGGACTAGCACCGGGGAG. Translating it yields CASSRTSTGE. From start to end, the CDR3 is CASSRTSTGELFF. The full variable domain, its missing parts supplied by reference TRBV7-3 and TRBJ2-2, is GAGVSQTPSNKVTEKGKYVELRCDPISGHTALYWYRQSLGQGPEFLIYFQGTGAADDSGLPNDRFFAVRPEGSVSTLKIQRTERGDSAVYLCASSRTSTGELFFGEGSRLTVL.

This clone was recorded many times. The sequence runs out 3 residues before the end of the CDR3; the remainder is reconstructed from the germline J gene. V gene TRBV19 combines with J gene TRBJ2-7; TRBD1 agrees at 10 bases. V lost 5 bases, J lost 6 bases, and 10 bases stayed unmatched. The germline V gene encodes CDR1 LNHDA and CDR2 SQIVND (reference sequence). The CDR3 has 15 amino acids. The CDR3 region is CASSPHPGTGAEQYF. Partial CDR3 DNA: TGTGCCAGTAGTCCTCATCCCGGGACAGGGGCCGAG.

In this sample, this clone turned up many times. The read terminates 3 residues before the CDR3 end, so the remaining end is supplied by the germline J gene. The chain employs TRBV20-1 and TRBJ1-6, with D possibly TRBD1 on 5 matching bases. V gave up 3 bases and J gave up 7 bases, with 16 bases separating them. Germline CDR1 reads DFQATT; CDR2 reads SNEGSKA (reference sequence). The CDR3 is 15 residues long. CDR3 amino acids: CSASQGTRGNSPLHF. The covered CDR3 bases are TGCAGTGCTAGCCAGGGAACTCGGGGGAATTCACCC.

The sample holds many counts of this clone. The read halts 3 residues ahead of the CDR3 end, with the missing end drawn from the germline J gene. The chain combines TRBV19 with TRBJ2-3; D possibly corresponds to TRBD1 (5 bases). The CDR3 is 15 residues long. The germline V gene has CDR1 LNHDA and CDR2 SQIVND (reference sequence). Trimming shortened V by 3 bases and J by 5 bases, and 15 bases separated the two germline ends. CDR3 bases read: TGTGCCAGTAGTATTAGGCTAGGGGAATTAGATACG. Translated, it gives CASSIRLGELDT. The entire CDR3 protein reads CASSIRLGELDTQYF.

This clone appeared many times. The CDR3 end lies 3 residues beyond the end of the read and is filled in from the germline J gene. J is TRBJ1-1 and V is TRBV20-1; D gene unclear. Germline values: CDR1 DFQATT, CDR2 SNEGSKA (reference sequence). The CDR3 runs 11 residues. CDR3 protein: CSAVGSTVAFF. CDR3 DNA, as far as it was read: TGCAGTGCTGTTGGTTCTACGGTG.

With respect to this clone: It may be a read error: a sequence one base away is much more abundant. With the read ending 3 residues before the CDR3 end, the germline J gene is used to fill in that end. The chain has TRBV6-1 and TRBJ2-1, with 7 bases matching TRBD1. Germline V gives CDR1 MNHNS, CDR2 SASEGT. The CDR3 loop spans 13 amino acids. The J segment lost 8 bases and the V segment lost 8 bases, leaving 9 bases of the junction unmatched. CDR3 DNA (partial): TGTGCCAGCGGTGGGGACAGTCGGGATGAG. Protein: CASGGDSRDE. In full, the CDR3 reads CASGGDSRDEQFF.

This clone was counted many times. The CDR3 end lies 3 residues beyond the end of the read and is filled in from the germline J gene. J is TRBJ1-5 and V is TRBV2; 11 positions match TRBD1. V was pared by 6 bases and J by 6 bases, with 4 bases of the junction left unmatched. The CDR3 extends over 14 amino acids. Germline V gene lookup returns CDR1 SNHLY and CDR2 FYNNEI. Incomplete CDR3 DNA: TGTGCCAGCAGAGGGACAGGGGGGCTTCAGCCC. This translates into CASRGTGGLQP. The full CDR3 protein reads CASRGTGGLQPQHF.

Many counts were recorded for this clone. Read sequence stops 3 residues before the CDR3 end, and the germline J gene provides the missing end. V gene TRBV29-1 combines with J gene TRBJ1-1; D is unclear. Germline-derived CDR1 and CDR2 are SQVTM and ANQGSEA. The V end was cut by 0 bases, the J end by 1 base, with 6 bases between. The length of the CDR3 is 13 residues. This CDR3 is CSVEDRGNTEAFF. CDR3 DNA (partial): TGCAGCGTTGAAGATCGGGGGAACACTGAA. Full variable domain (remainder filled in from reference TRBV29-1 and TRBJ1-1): SAVISQKPSRDICQRGTSLTIQCQVDSQVTMMFWYRQQPGQSLTLIATANQGSEATYESGFVIDKFPISRPNLTFSTLTVSNMSPEDSSIYLCSVEDRGNTEAFFGQGTRLTVV.

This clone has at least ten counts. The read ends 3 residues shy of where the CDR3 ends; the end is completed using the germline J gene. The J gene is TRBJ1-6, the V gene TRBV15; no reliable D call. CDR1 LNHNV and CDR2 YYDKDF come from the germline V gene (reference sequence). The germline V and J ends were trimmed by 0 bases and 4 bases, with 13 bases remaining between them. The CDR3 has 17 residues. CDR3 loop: CATSRDRGGGYNSPLHF. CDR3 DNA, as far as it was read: TGTGCCACCAGCAGAGATCGAGGCGGCGGATATAATTCACCC.

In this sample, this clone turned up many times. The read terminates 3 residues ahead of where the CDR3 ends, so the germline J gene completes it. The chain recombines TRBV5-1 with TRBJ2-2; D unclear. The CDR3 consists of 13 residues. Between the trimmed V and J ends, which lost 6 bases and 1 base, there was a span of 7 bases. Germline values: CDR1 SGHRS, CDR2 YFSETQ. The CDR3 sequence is CASNGGNTGELFF. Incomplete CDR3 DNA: TGCGCCAGCAACGGCGGGAACACCGGGGAG.

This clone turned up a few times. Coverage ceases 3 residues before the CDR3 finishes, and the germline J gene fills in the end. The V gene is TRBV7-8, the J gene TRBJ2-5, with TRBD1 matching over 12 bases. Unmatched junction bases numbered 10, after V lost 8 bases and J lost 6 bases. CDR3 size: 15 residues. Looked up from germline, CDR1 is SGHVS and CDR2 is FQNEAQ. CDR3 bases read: TGTGCCAGCGTTCGGGGACAGGGGGCGCGGAAGACC. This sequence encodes CASVRGQGARKT. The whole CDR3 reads CASVRGQGARKTQYF.

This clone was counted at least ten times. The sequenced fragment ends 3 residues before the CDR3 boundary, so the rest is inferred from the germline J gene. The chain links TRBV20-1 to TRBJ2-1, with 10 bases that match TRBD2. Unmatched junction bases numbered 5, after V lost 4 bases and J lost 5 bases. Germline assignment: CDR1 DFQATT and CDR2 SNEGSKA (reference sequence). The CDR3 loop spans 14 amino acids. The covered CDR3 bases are TGCAGTGCTACCGGGACTAGCGAGCACAATGAG. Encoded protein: CSATGTSEHNE. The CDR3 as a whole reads CSATGTSEHNEQFF.

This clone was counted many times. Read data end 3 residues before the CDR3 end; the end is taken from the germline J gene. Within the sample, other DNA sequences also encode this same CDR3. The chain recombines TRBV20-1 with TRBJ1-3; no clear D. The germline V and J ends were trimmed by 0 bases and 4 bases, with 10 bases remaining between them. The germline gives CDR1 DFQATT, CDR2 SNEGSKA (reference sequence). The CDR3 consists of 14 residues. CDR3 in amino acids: CSARDIGLGNTIYF. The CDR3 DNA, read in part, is TGCAGTGCTAGAGATATAGGGCTCGGAAACACC.

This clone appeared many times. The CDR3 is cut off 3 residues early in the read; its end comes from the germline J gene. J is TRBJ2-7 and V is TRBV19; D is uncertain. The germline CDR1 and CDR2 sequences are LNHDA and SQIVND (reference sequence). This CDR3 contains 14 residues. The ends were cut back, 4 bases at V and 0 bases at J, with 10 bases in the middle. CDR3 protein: CASSTPQSSYEQYF. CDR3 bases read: TGTGCCAGTAGTACCCCCCAGAGCTCCTACGAG.

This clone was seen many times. The sequenced CDR3 bases are TGTGCCTTCATCCAGAACACTGAA. Residues: CAFIQNTE. The entire CDR3 protein is CAFIQNTEAFF. The V gene is TRBV30, the J gene TRBJ1-1; D remains ambiguous. The read halts 3 residues ahead of the CDR3 end, with the missing end drawn from the germline J gene. The CDR3 is made up of 11 amino acids. Trimming left V 7 bases short and J 1 base short, with 7 bases between. Germline V gene data show CDR1 as GTSNPN and CDR2 as SVGIG (reference sequence).

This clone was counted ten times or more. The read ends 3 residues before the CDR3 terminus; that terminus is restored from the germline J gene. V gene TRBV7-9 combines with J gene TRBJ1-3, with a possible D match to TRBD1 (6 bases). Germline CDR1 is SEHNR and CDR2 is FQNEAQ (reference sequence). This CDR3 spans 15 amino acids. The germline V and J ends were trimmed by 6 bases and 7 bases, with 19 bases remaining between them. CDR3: CASSLTADTGNTIYF. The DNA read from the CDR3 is TGTGCCAGCAGTTTAACAGCAGACACAGGGAACACC.

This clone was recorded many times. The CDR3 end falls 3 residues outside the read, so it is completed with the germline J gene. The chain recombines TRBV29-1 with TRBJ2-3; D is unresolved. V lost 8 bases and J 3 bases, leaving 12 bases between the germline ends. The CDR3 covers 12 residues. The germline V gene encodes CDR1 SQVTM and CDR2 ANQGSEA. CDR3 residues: CSYWSLTDTQYF. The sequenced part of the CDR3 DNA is TGCAGCTACTGGTCCCTTACAGATACG.

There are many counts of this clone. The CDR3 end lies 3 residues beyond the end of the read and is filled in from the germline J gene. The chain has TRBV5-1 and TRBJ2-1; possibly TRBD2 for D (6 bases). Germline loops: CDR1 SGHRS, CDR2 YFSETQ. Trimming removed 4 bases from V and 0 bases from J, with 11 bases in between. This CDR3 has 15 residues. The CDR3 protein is CASSVLSGSYNEQFF. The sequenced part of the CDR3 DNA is TGCGCCAGCAGCGTCCTTAGCGGCTCCTACAATGAG. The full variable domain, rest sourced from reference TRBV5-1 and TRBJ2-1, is KAGVTQTPRYLIKTRGQQVTLSCSPISGHRSVSWYQQTPGQGLQFLFEYFSETQRNKGNFPGRFSGRQFSNSRSEMNVSTLELGDSALYLCASSVLSGSYNEQFFGPGTRLTVL.